This T cell receptor beta chain was sequenced during a study of regulatory T cells in long-lasting Graves disease. For TCR beta, libraries came from iRepertoire HTBI primers and Arm-PCR of CDR3 regions. TCRdb re-called the multiplex PCR reads through MiXCR, storing one row per CDR3 protein. The sample carries hundreds of thousands of distinct CDR3 sequences, 15% to 20% recorded once. Germline V gives CDR1 SGDLS, CDR2 YYNGEE. The CDR3 covers 13 residues. Trimming stripped 1 base from V and 5 bases from J, with 9 bases between. As to time point: newly diagnosed GD, antithyroid drugs for less than 3 months. After RNA was extracted from PBMCs, the TCR library was made from it. About 10 milliliters of peripheral blood were taken and placed in EDTA tubes. This sample was also put to use in a study of T cells in Graves' hyperthyroidism and ophthalmopathy. Turning to that study: Patients aged 18 to 65 had newly diagnosed hyperthyroidism of under 2 months' duration.

This sequence was found in a woman aged 35-65 years with Graves disease. The sample here was peripheral blood mononuclear cells (PBMCs), taken at new diagnosis, from a patient treated with antithyroid drugs. The chain is built from TRBV9 and TRBJ2-5; perhaps TRBD2 as D (6 bases). The DNA of the CDR3 is TGTGCCAGCAGCGTATCAGGGAGGGAGACCCAGTACTTC. Translated: CASSVSGRETQYF.